The 27 T cell receptor beta chains below come from one sample, sequenced in a study of T cells in pancreatic ductal adenocarcinoma. Profiling relied on immunoSEQ multiplex PCR, and the TCRdb table lists in-frame clones only, not all of them. The sample holds 100,000 or so clones; about 95% are singletons and the top ten take roughly 3%. Selected pancreatic ductal adenocarcinoma patients had undergone surgery without neoadjuvant therapy. Sequenced input: PBMCs. Every receptor here comes from a human donor with pancreatic ductal adenocarcinoma.

The chain joins TRBV4-1 to TRBJ2-1, with TRBD2 identical over 11 bases. The CDR3 is 16 amino acids. The germline gives CDR1 MGHRA, CDR2 YSYEKL. V shed 3 bases, J shed 9 bases, and the junction held 10 bases outside the gene matches. CDR3 residues: CASSQPTSGSGSEQFF. In nucleotides, the CDR3 is TGCGCCAGCAGCCAGCCAACTAGCGGGAGCGGGAGTGAGCAGTTCTTC.

The chain recombines TRBV11-2 with TRBJ1-2, with 8 bases identical to TRBD1. This CDR3 has 13 amino acids. Losses at the gene ends were 5 bases for V and 3 bases for J; bases not matched to a gene: 2. Germline V lookup: CDR1 SGHAT, CDR2 FQNNGV. CDR3 DNA: TGTGCCAGCAGCATACAGGGGGACTATGGCTACACCTTC. The encoded protein is CASSIQGDYGYTF.

The chain employs TRBV7-9 and TRBJ2-3, with unresolved D. V lost 3 bases, J lost 1 base, and 8 bases lay in between. The CDR3 loop spans 14 amino acids. In germline, CDR1 is SEHNR, CDR2 FQNEAQ (reference sequence). The CDR3 loop reads CASSFGPGTDTQYF. The CDR3, as DNA: TGTGCCAGCAGCTTTGGGCCCGGCACAGATACGCAGTATTTT.

Here the CDR3 DNA reads TGTGCCAGCAGCCAGAGGGGCACGACCCGACTAGCATCCTGGGATACGCAGTATTTT. It specifies CASSQRGTTRLASWDTQYF. This chain links TRBV7-9 with TRBJ2-3, with TRBD2 identical over 7 bases. This CDR3 is built from 19 residues. V gave up 5 bases and J gave up 6 bases; unmatched junction bases: 23. CDR1 and CDR2 from the germline V gene are SEHNR and FQNEAQ (reference sequence). The whole variable domain, filled in from reference TRBV7-9 and TRBJ2-3, reads DTGVSQNPRHKITKRGQNVTFRCDPISEHNRLYWYRQTLGQGPEFLTYFQNEAQLEKSRLLSDRFSAERPKGSFSTLEIQRTEQGDSAMYLCASSQRGTTRLASWDTQYFGPGTRLTVL.

CDR3 in DNA: TGTGCCAGCAGCCGACTAGCGGGAGGCGACAATGAGCAGTTCTTC. Translation gives CASSRLAGGDNEQFF. The chain recombines TRBV4-2 with TRBJ2-1; the match to TRBD2 covers 13 bases. The CDR3 extends over 15 amino acids. CDR1 and CDR2 (germline): LGHNA, YNFKEQ. Trimming cost V 4 bases and J 5 bases; bases outside gene matches: 2.

The table lists this clone with a count of one. CDR3 in amino acids: CASSLSFYQETQYF. The CDR3 DNA sequence: TGCGCCAGCAGCTTGAGCTTTTACCAAGAGACCCAGTACTTC. This rearrangement joins TRBV5-1 to TRBJ2-5; D is unclear. Deletions cut 1 base from V and 0 bases from J, with 7 bases between. The germline V gene encodes CDR1 SGHRS and CDR2 YFSETQ. The CDR3 spans 14 residues. The variable domain in full, completed from reference TRBV5-1 and TRBJ2-5, reads KAGVTQTPRYLIKTRGQQVTLSCSPISGHRSVSWYQQTPGQGLQFLFEYFSETQRNKGNFPGRFSGRQFSNSRSEMNVSTLELGDSALYLCASSLSFYQETQYFGPGTRLLVL.

This sequence joins TRBV25-1 and TRBJ2-3; 11 nucleotides match TRBD2. Germline-derived CDR1 and CDR2 are MGHDK and SYGVNS. After removal of 3 bases from V and 4 bases from J, the junction contained 12 bases not matched to a gene. The CDR3 contains 18 residues. The DNA of the CDR3 is TGTGCCAGCAGTGAGGGGACTAGCGGCCCGCGGTGGGCAGATACGCAGTATTTT. Translating it yields CASSEGTSGPRWADTQYF.

The chain couples TRBV7-3 to TRBJ2-7, with 7 bases lining up with TRBD2. This CDR3 is 13 amino acids long. Looked up from germline, CDR1 is SGHTA and CDR2 is FQGTGA. The trim removed 8 bases at V and 3 bases at J, leaving 7 bases unmatched. As DNA, the CDR3 is TGTGCCAGCGGGGTGGGGGAGGGCTACGAGCAGTACTTC. Translation: CASGVGEGYEQYF.

The chain couples TRBV28 to TRBJ1-1; the D is unclear. Germline assignment: CDR1 MDHEN and CDR2 SYDVKM. V was trimmed by 7 bases and J by 3 bases, leaving 6 bases between them. The CDR3 has 11 amino acids. The CDR3 coding sequence is TGTGCCAGCACTAAGTACACTGAAGCTTTCTTT. Translated: CASTKYTEAFF. The whole variable domain, remainder taken from reference TRBV28 and TRBJ1-1, is DVKVTQSSRYLVKRTGEKVFLECVQDMDHENMFWYRQDPGLGLRLIYFSYDVKMKEKGDIPEGYSVSREKKERFSLILESASTNQTSMYLCASTKYTEAFFGQGTRLTVV.

The V gene is TRBV6-5, the J gene TRBJ1-1; D is uncertain. Deletions cut 5 bases from V and 3 bases from J, with 7 bases between. The CDR3 spans 12 residues. The germline V gene has CDR1 MNHEY and CDR2 SVGAGI. The DNA of the CDR3 is TGTGCCAGCAGTGCAGGTTACACTGAAGCTTTCTTT. Translated, it gives CASSAGYTEAFF.

Here the CDR3 reads CASSGPLTSSPYTQYF. CDR3 nucleotides: TGTGCCAGTAGTGGCCCCTTGACTAGTTCTCCGTATACGCAGTATTTT. The V gene is TRBV19, the J gene TRBJ2-3; possible D gene TRBD2, 6 bases. The CDR3 sequence is 16 residues long. Germline V gene lookup returns CDR1 LNHDA and CDR2 SQIVND (reference sequence). Trimming stripped 5 bases from V and 7 bases from J, with 22 bases between.

The rearrangement links TRBV19 to TRBJ2-1; 11 nucleotides align to TRBD2. CDR3 length: 14 residues. V was pared by 4 bases and J by 14 bases, with 10 bases of the junction left unmatched. From germline, CDR1 is LNHDA and CDR2 SQIVND (reference sequence). This CDR3 reads CASSTGTSGRGKFF. The CDR3 DNA reads as TGTGCCAGTAGTACTGGGACTAGCGGCCGAGGGAAGTTCTTC.

The chain has TRBV4-2 and TRBJ2-3; unclear D gene. This CDR3 is built from 13 residues. The V end was cut by 2 bases, the J end by 0 bases, with 3 bases between. CDR1 is LGHNA and CDR2 is YNFKEQ in the germline V gene. The DNA of the CDR3 is TGTGCCAGCAGCCAACAAAGCACAGATACGCAGTATTTT. Protein: CASSQQSTDTQYF.

The chain has TRBV28 and TRBJ2-3; 10 nucleotides align to TRBD2. Germline V CDR1 and CDR2: MDHEN, SYDVKM. The CDR3 loop spans 13 amino acids. The J segment lost 6 bases and the V segment lost 8 bases, leaving 5 bases of the junction unmatched. The CDR3 loop reads CASLAGASDTQYF. In nucleotides, the CDR3 is TGTGCCAGCCTAGCGGGAGCTTCGGATACGCAGTATTTT.

J is TRBJ2-7 and V is TRBV7-9; 7 bases fit TRBD2. V lost 2 bases to trimming and J lost 6 bases; unmatched junction nucleotides: 4. The CDR3 covers 13 residues. From germline, CDR1 is SEHNR and CDR2 FQNEAQ (reference sequence). The CDR3 sequence is CASSLREAGEQYF. The CDR3 DNA is TGTGCCAGCAGCTTACGGGAGGCGGGCGAGCAGTACTTC.

The J gene is TRBJ2-7, the V gene TRBV5-6, with 7 bases that match TRBD1. Germline V gene lookup returns CDR1 SGHDT and CDR2 YYEEEE. The CDR3 runs to 13 residues. Losses at the gene ends were 3 bases for V and 3 bases for J; bases not matched to a gene: 3. DNA for the CDR3: TGTGCCAGCAGCTCGGGACAGAACTACGAGCAGTACTTC. This gives the protein CASSSGQNYEQYF.

The V and J genes are TRBV5-5 and TRBJ2-3; 9 bases are a match to TRBD2. J gave up 3 bases and V 6 bases, and 2 bases lay outside the gene matches. Germline values: CDR1 SGHKS, CDR2 YYEKEE (reference sequence). This CDR3 region has 13 residues. CDR3 region: CASTSGTTDTQYF. CDR3 nucleotides: TGTGCCAGCACTAGCGGGACGACAGATACGCAGTATTTT.

The chain joins TRBV29-1 to TRBJ2-5; D possibly corresponds to TRBD1 (5 bases). The J call is in doubt because the DNA end fits TRBJ2-7 better. CDR3 size: 12 residues. CDR1 SQVTM and CDR2 ANQGSEA come from the germline V gene. CDR3 DNA sequence: TGCAGCGCCAGGGAAAGCTCCTACGAGCAGTACTTC. Its protein product is CSARESSYEQYF.

This rearrangement joins TRBV7-9 to TRBJ2-7, with no clear D. The CDR3 loop spans 13 amino acids. Trimming took off 1 base at V and 9 bases at J, with 13 bases between the two ends. Looked up from germline, CDR1 is SEHNR and CDR2 is FQNEAQ (reference sequence). In DNA, the CDR3 is TGTGCCAGCAGCTTAGTGTCCGACTCGAGGCAGTACTTC. Amino acids: CASSLVSDSRQYF. The full variable domain, completed using reference TRBV7-9 and TRBJ2-7, is DTGVSQNPRHKITKRGQNVTFRCDPISEHNRLYWYRQTLGQGPEFLTYFQNEAQLEKSRLLSDRFSAERPKGSFSTLEIQRTEQGDSAMYLCASSLVSDSRQYFGPGTRLTVT.

The chain has TRBV19 and TRBJ1-5; no clear D gene. Germline V gene data show CDR1 as LNHDA and CDR2 as SQIVND (reference sequence). CDR3 length equals 14 residues. The V end was cut by 3 bases, the J end by 5 bases, with 11 bases between. In DNA form, the CDR3 reads TGTGCCAGTAGTATCGATAGTCGATATCAGCCCCAGCATTTT. Encoded protein: CASSIDSRYQPQHF.

The rearrangement uses TRBV28 and TRBJ2-7; the D gene is possibly TRBD1 (6 bases). The CDR3 runs 15 residues. Germline loops: CDR1 MDHEN, CDR2 SYDVKM. V was trimmed by 6 bases and J by 2 bases, leaving 17 bases between them. CDR3 protein: CASSPALAGAYEQYF. The CDR3 nucleotides are TGTGCCAGCAGCCCCGCCCTAGCAGGGGCCTACGAGCAGTACTTC.

The gene calls are TRBV18 and TRBJ2-5; 10 bases line up with TRBD1. V dropped 5 bases and J dropped 3; count of bases not matched to a gene: 3. CDR3 length equals 14 residues. Germline lookup yields CDR1 KGHSH and CDR2 LQKENI. The CDR3 region has the DNA TGTGCCAGCTCATCGACAGGGGGCGAAGAGACCCAGTACTTC. Amino acids: CASSSTGGEETQYF.

The sample holds a few counts of this clone. The chain couples TRBV28 to TRBJ2-7; 7 bases map to TRBD1. Looked up from germline, CDR1 is MDHEN and CDR2 is SYDVKM. The CDR3 contains 12 residues. J gave up 5 bases and V 6 bases, and 4 bases lay outside the gene matches. The CDR3 loop is CASRTTGHEQYF. The CDR3 DNA reads TGTGCCAGCAGAACGACAGGGCACGAGCAGTACTTC.

The chain employs TRBV5-4 and TRBJ2-1; 13 positions match TRBD2. Germline V gene sequence: CDR1 SGHNT, CDR2 YYREEE (reference sequence). CDR3 length equals 15 residues. Trimming took 3 bases from V and 6 from J; bases not matched to a gene: 3. CDR3 nucleotides: TGTGCCAGCAGCTCCGGGACTAGCGGGATCAATGAGCAGTTCTTC. Translated, it gives CASSSGTSGINEQFF.

This rearrangement joins TRBV5-6 to TRBJ2-1; TRBD2 matches 14 bases. V lost 3 bases to trimming and J lost 8 bases; unmatched junction nucleotides: 7. This CDR3 is built from 16 residues. The germline V gene has CDR1 SGHDT and CDR2 YYEEEE. The CDR3 region has the DNA TGTGCCAGCAGCTGGACAGGACTAGCGGGAGGCCATGAGCAGTTCTTC. Its protein product is CASSWTGLAGGHEQFF.

CDR3 region: CASSQTPYRTLAKNIQYF. The CDR3 bases are TGCGCCAGCAGCCAGACACCCTATAGGACACTAGCCAAAAACATTCAGTACTTC. The rearrangement uses TRBV4-1 and TRBJ2-4; possibly TRBD1 for D (5 bases). V lost 3 bases, J lost 0 bases, and 18 bases lay in between. Germline V gene sequence: CDR1 MGHRA, CDR2 YSYEKL. The CDR3 is made up of 18 amino acids.

The J gene is TRBJ1-2, the V gene TRBV11-2; 7 bases are a match to TRBD1. The CDR3 consists of 15 residues. The V and J ends lost 6 bases and 8 bases, in that order; junction bases with no gene match: 15. Per germline, CDR1 SGHAT and CDR2 FQNNGV. CDR3 in amino acids: CASSSSPRRGRGYTF. The CDR3 region has the DNA TGTGCCAGCAGTTCCTCCCCTCGGAGGGGGCGCGGCTACACCTTC.